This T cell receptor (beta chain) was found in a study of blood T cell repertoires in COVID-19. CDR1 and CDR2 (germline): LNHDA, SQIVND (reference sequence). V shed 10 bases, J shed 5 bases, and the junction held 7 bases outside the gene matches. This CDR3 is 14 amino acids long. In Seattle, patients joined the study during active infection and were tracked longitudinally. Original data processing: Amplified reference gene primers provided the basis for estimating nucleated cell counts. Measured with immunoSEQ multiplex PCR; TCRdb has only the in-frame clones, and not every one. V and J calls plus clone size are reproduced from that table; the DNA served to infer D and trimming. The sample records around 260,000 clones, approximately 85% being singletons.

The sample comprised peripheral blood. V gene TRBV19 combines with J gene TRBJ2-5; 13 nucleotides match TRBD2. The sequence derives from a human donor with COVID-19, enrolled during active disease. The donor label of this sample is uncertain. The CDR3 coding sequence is TGTGCCACCTCCGGGACTAGCGGGAAGGAGACCCAGTACTTC. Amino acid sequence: CATSGTSGKETQYF.